Below, 5 T cell receptor beta chains from the same sample are listed, as sequenced in a study of shared clonotypes between healthy human individuals (dated by TCRdb to between 2020 and 2021). Library construction relied on the immunoSEQ multiplex PCR assay. TCRdb carries this immuneACCESS record with in-frame sequences only. Its versions omit some clonotypes, under half of them owing to an unresolved V gene in the studies checked, with the rest unexplained. Across this sample there are 900,000 to 1,200,000 clones, with about four fifths seen only once. The ten largest clones capture 0.55% to 0.7% of the sample. Material for sequencing was memory CD4+ T cells from PBMCs. The cell subset or site label, as the study defines it: CD45RA-negative fraction. Every receptor here comes from a man younger than 35 in good health. Some clones in this sample may be carry-over from other donors' samples.

V gene TRBV5-1 combines with J gene TRBJ2-2; tentative D call: TRBD1 (6 bases). Deletions cut 0 bases from V and 4 bases from J, with 10 bases between. Germline loops: CDR1 SGHRS, CDR2 YFSETQ. CDR3 size: 15 residues. This chain's CDR3 is CASSLARGGTGELFF. The CDR3, as DNA: TGCGCCAGCAGCTTGGCCAGGGGCGGCACCGGGGAGCTGTTTTTT.

The rearrangement links TRBV7-3 to TRBJ1-2; possible D gene TRBD1, 5 bases. V was pared by 7 bases and J by 5 bases, with 20 bases between. From germline, CDR1 is SGHTA and CDR2 FQGTGA. The CDR3 contains 15 residues. In DNA form, the CDR3 reads TGTGCCAGCACCAAAGACTCGAGTGGGGCGTATGGCTACACCTTC. This gives the protein CASTKDSSGAYGYTF. The whole variable domain, filled in from reference TRBV7-3 and TRBJ1-2, reads GAGVSQTPSNKVTEKGKYVELRCDPISGHTALYWYRQSLGQGPEFLIYFQGTGAADDSGLPNDRFFAVRPEGSVSTLKIQRTERGDSAVYLCASTKDSSGAYGYTFGSGTRLTVV.

The V and J genes are TRBV4-2 and TRBJ2-3, with a weak D call TRBD1 (5 bases). Germline V lookup: CDR1 LGHNA, CDR2 YNFKEQ. Deletions cut 1 base from V and 2 bases from J, with 7 bases between. CDR3 length equals 14 residues. CDR3 amino acids: CASSQGQITDTQYF. The CDR3 coding sequence is TGTGCCAGCAGCCAAGGACAGATCACAGATACGCAGTATTTT.

This rearrangement joins TRBV4-2 to TRBJ1-2; no clear D gene. CDR1 LGHNA and CDR2 YNFKEQ come from the germline V gene. Trimming cost V 1 base and J 1 base, with 7 bases left between them. The length of the CDR3 is 14 residues. CDR3 in DNA: TGTGCCAGCAGCCAAGGGGGAGTTAACTATGGCTACACCTTC. Its protein is CASSQGGVNYGYTF.

The chain couples TRBV30 to TRBJ2-3, with 8 bases identical to TRBD2. This CDR3 region has 14 residues. V lost 7 bases to trimming and J lost 0 bases; unmatched junction nucleotides: 6. CDR1 is GTSNPN, CDR2 SVGIG, per germline (reference sequence). The CDR3 nucleotides are TGTGCCTCCAGGCGGGGGGCAAGCACAGATACGCAGTATTTT. Translation gives CASRRGASTDTQYF.